This T cell receptor (beta chain) was recovered during a study of T cell responses to AZD1222 COVID-19 vaccine. General study points: At study baseline, merely six AZD1222 recipients were seropositive. Repertoire sampling happened only post peak T cell response.

On this clone: Its target is not known.

The CDR3 runs 15 residues. Germline loops: CDR1 MNHEY, CDR2 SVGEGT. The V segment lost 4 bases and the J segment 4 bases; nucleotides outside the gene matches: 8. Sequencing used immunoSEQ multiplex PCR; TCRdb keeps in-frame clones, though not all of them. The repertoire holds roughly 100,000 clones, around 89% seen once, with around a tenth in the top ten. The sample was peripheral blood, taken on day 0 of AZD1222 vaccination. The J gene is TRBJ2-3, the V gene TRBV6-2 or TRBV6-3, with 7 positions matching TRBD1. The clonotype originates from an adult in good health. DNA of the CDR3: TGTGCCAGCAGTTCCTGGACAGGCTCCGCAGATACGCAGTATTTT. Translating gives CASSSWTGSADTQYF.